Sequencing of this TCR beta chain was carried out in a study of neurological immune-mediated disorders. Findings of the study overall: TCR clonal expansion peaked in HTLV-1-associated myelopathy patients and was lowest in multiple sclerosis patients. Private repertoires in all groups were suggested by the finding that expanded clones across subjects shared no CDR3 amino acid sequences.

PBMCs stored at -80 C, 2 million in total, were the source of the unsorted libraries. Germline V gene lookup returns CDR1 MNHEY and CDR2 SVGAGI. The CDR3 has 15 residues. V was clipped by 0 bases and J by 0 bases, with 9 bases between them. cDNA was made by 5'RACE with 10-nucleotide random UMIs. TCRdb passed the 5' RACE reads through MiXCR, listing each CDR3 protein once. The table shows approximately 46,000 distinct CDR3 sequences, with 3% occurring only once. The sample holds many counts of this clonotype. Its target is unknown. Sequencing was performed on PBMCs. This TCR came from a woman between 45 and 65 years old with multiple sclerosis. V gene TRBV6-5 combines with J gene TRBJ2-7; perhaps D is TRBD1 or TRBD2 (5 bases each). Written as DNA, the CDR3 is TGTGCCAGCAGTTACTCTCGGGACCGCTCCTACGAGCAGTACTTC. The encoded protein is CASSYSRDRSYEQYF.